The TCR beta chain described here comes from a study of T cell responses to AZD1222 COVID-19 vaccine. Germline-derived CDR1 and CDR2 are LGHDT and YNNKEL (reference sequence). The ends lost 4 bases at V and 5 bases at J; junction bases unmatched: 12. The CDR3 extends over 17 amino acids. Produced via immunoSEQ multiplex PCR; TCRdb's table is partial and in-frame only. The data hold about 200,000 clones, with roughly nine tenths observed a single time. This receptor was obtained from an adult who received the AZD1222 COVID-19 vaccine. Sequenced material: peripheral blood, taken 28 days after the second AZD1222 dose. This chain links TRBV3-1 (or the pseudogene TRBV3-2) with TRBJ2-2; 8 bases line up with TRBD2. The CDR3 reads CASSRSSGSGGTGELFF. DNA of the CDR3: TGTGCCAGCAGCCGCTCCAGCGGGAGCGGAGGTACCGGGGAGCTGTTTTTT.